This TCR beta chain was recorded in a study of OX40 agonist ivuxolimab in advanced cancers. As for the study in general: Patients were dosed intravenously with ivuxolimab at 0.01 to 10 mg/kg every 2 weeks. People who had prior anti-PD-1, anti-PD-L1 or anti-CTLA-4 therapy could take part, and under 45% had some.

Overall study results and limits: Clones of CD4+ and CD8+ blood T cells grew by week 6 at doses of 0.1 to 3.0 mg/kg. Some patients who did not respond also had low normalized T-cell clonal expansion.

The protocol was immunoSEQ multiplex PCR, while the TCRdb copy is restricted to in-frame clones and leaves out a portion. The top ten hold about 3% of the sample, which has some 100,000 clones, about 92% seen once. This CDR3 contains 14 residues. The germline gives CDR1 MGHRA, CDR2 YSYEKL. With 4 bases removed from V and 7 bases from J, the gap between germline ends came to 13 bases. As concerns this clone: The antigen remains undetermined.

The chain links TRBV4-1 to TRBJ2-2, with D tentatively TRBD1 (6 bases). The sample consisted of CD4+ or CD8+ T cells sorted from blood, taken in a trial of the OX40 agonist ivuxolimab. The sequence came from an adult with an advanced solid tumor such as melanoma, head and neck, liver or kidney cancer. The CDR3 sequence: CASSPRLGGGELFF. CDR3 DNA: TGCGCCAGCAGCCCCAGGCTAGGGGGCGGGGAGCTGTTTTTT.